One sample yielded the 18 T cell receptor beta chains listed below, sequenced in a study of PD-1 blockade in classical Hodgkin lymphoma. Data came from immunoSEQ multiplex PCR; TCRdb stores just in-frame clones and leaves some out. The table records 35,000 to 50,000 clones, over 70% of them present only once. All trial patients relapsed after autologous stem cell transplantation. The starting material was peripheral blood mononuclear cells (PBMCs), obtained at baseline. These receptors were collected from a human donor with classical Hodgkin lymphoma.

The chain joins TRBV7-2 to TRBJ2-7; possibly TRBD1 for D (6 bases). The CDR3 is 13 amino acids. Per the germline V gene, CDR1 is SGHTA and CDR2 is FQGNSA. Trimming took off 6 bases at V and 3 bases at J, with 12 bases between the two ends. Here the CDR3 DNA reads TGTGCCAGCAGACGACAGGCCGACTACGAGCAGTACTTC. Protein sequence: CASRRQADYEQYF.

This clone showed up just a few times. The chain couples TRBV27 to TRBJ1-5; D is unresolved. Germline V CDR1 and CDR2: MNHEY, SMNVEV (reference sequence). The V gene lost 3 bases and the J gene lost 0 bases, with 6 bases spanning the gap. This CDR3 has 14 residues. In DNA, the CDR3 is TGTGCCAGCAGTTTCGGGTATAGCAATCAGCCCCAGCATTTT. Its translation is CASSFGYSNQPQHF.

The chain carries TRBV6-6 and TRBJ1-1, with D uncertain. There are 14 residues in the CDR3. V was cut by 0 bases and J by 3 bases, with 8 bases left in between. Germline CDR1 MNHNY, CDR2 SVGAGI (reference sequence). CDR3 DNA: TGTGCCAGCAGTTACTCGACGGGGTACACTGAAGCTTTCTTT. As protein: CASSYSTGYTEAFF.

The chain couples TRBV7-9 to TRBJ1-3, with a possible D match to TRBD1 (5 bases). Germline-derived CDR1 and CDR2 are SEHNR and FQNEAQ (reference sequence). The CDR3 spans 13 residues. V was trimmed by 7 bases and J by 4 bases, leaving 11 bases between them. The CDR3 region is CASTSPGGNTIYF. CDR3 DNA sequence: TGTGCCAGCACCTCGCCAGGGGGAAACACCATATATTTT.

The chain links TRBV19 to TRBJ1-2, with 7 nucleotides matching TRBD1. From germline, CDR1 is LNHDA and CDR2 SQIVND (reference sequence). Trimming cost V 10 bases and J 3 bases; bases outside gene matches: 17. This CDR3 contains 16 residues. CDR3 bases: TGTGCCACCCATGATGTTTTAGGGGGCGTCGACTATGGCTACACCTTC. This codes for CATHDVLGGVDYGYTF.

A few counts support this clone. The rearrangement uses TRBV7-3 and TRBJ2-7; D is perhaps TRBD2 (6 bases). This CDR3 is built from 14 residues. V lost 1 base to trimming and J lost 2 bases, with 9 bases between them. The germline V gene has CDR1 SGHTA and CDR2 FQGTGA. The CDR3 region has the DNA TGTGCCAGCAGCTTAAGTAGCGGAGCCTACGAGCAGTACTTC. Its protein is CASSLSSGAYEQYF.

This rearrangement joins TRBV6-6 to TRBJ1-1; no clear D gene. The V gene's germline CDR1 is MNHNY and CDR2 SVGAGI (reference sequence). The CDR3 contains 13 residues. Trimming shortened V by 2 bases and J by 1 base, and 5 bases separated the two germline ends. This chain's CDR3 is CASSYPGNTEAFF. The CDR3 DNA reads TGTGCCAGCAGTTACCCGGGGAACACTGAAGCTTTCTTT.

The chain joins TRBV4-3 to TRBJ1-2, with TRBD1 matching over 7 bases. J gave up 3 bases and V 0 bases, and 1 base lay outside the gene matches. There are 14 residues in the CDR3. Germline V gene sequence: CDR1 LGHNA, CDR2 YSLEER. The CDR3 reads CASSQDGQDYGYTF. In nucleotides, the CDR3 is TGCGCCAGCAGCCAAGATGGACAGGACTATGGCTACACCTTC.

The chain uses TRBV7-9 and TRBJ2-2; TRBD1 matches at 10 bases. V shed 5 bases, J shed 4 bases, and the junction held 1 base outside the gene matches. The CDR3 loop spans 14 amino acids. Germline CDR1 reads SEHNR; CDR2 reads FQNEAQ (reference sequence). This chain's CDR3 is CASSRTGGTGELFF. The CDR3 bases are TGTGCCAGCAGCAGGACAGGGGGCACCGGGGAGCTGTTTTTT.

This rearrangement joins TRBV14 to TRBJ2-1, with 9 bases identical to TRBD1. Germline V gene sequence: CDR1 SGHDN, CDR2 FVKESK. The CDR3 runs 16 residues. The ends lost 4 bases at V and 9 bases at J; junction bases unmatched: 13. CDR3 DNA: TGTGCCAGCAGCCTGTACAGGGGGCTCCCCTTAGGTGAGCAGTTCTTC. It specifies CASSLYRGLPLGEQFF.

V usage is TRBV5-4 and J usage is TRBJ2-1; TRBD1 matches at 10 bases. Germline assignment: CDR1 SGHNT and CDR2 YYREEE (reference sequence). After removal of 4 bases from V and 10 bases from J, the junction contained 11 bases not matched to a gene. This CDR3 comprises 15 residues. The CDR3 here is CASSKEDRGLPEQFF. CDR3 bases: TGTGCCAGCAGCAAGGAGGACAGGGGGTTACCAGAGCAGTTCTTC. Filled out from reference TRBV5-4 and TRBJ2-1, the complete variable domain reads ETGVTQSPTHLIKTRGQQVTLRCSSQSGHNTVSWYQQALGQGPQFIFQYYREEENGRGNFPPRFSGLQFPNYSSELNVNALELDDSALYLCASSKEDRGLPEQFFGPGTRLTVL.

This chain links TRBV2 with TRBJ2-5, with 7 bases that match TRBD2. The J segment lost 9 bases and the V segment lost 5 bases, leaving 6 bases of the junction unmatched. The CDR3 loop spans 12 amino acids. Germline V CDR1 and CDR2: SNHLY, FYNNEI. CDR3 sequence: CASSYGGSPQYF. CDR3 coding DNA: TGTGCCAGCAGTTACGGCGGGAGCCCCCAGTACTTC.

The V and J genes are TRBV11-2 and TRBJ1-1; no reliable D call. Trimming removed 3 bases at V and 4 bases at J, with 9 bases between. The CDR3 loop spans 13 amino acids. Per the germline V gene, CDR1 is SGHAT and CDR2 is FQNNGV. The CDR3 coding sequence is TGTGCCAGCAGCTTTTTTGTCGGCACTGAAGCTTTCTTT. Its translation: CASSFFVGTEAFF.

CDR3 sequence (DNA): TGCAGCGCCCGACAGTCCTTAGACACTGAAGCTTTCTTT. It yields the protein CSARQSLDTEAFF. V gene TRBV29-1 combines with J gene TRBJ1-1, with a tentative D call TRBD1 (5 bases). There are 13 residues in the CDR3. Germline V CDR1 and CDR2: SQVTM, ANQGSEA. V gave up 7 bases and J gave up 3 bases, with 15 bases separating them. The full variable domain, in which reference TRBV29-1 and TRBJ1-1 provide the parts outside the CDR3, is SAVISQKPSRDICQRGTSLTIQCQVDSQVTMMFWYRQQPGQSLTLIATANQGSEATYESGFVIDKFPISRPNLTFSTLTVSNMSPEDSSIYLCSARQSLDTEAFFGQGTRLTVV.

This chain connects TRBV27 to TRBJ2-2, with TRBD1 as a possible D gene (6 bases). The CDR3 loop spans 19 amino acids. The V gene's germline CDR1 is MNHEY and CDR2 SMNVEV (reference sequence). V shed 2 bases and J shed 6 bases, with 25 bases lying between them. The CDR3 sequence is CASSLRVIRDIFNSGELFF. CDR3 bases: TGTGCCAGCAGTTTACGTGTTATCCGGGACATCTTTAATTCCGGGGAGCTGTTTTTT.

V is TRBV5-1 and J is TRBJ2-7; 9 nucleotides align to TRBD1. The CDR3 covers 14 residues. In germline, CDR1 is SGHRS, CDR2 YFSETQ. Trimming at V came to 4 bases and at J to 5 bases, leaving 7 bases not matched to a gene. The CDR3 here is CASSTRTGAHEQYF. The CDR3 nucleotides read TGCGCCAGCAGCACGAGGACAGGGGCCCACGAGCAGTACTTC.

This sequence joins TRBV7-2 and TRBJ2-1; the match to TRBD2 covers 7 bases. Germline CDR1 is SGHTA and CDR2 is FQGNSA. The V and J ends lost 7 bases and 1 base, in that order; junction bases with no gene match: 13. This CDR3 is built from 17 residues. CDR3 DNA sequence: TGTGCCAGCATCAAGGCTCGGGGAGGGCCTTCCTACAATGAGCAGTTCTTC. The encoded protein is CASIKARGGPSYNEQFF.

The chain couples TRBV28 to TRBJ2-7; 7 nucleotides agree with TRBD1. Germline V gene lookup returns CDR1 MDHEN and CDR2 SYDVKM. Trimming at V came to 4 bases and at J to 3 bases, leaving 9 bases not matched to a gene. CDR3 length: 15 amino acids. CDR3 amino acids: CASSSSATGYYEQYF. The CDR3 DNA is TGTGCCAGCAGTTCATCCGCGACAGGGTACTACGAGCAGTACTTC.